In its sample, the clone carrying this T cell receptor (beta chain) was seen a few times. The antigen remains undetermined. This record belongs to a study of T-cell reconstitution after alpha-beta-depleted transplantation in children. Study conclusions and caveats: Reportedly, only several hundred clones from non-depleted graft cells drove alpha-beta T-cell counts at about two months. At one year after transplant, newly produced T cells mostly accounted for T-cell counts and diversity.

Trimming took off 5 bases at V and 7 bases at J, with 9 bases between the two ends. Germline-derived CDR1 and CDR2 are MDHEN and SYDVKM. The CDR3 sequence is 12 residues long. Researchers prepared the TCRbeta library using unique molecular identifiers, the study reports. TCRdb ran MiXCR on the PCR reads and lists one entry per CDR3 protein. The table lists some 300,000 distinct CDR3 sequences, roughly 8.2% of them singletons. The material sequenced was peripheral blood, taken 360 days after TCRalphabeta/CD19-depleted stem cell transplant. The sequence was collected from a female patient aged 2-10 years who had a stem cell transplant for Fanconi anemia, so the T cells may come from the graft donor. This chain connects TRBV28 to TRBJ1-5; a possible D gene is TRBD1 (5 bases). DNA for the CDR3: TGTGCCAGCAGTGTGTGGGGCCAGCCCCAGCATTTT. Translated: CASSVWGQPQHF.